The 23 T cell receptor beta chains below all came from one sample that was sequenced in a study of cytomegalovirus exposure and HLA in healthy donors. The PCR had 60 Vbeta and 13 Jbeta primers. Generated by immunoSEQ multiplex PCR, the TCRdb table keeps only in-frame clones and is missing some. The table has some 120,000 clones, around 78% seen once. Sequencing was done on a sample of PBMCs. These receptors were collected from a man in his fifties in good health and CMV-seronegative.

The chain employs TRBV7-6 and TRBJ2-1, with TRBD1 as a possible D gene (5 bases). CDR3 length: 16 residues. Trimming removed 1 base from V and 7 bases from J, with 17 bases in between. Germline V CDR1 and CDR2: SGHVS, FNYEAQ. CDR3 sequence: CASSLDGALVANEQFF. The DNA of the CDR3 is TGTGCCAGCAGCTTAGATGGGGCTTTAGTGGCGAATGAGCAGTTCTTC. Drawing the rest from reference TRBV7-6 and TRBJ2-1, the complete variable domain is GAGVSQSPRYKVTKRGQDVALRCDPISGHVSLYWYRQALGQGPEFLTYFNYEAQQDKSGLPNDRFSAERPEGSISTLTIQRTEQRDSAMYRCASSLDGALVANEQFFGPGTRLTVL.

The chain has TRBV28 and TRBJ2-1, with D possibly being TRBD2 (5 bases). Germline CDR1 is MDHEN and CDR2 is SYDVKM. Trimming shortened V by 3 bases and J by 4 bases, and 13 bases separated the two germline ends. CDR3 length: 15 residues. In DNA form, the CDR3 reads TGTGCCAGCAGTTTGGCCAGCGGACCTTACAATGAGCAGTTCTTC. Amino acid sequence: CASSLASGPYNEQFF.

The CDR3 DNA reads as TGTGCCAGCGGGGGGGACGGTGGGGACTACGAGCAGTACTTC. It translates to CASGGDGGDYEQYF. The gene calls are TRBV6-6 and TRBJ2-7; 7 bases fit TRBD2. The CDR3 contains 14 residues. V gave up 8 bases and J gave up 3 bases; unmatched junction bases: 10. Per germline, CDR1 MNHNY and CDR2 SVGAGI (reference sequence).

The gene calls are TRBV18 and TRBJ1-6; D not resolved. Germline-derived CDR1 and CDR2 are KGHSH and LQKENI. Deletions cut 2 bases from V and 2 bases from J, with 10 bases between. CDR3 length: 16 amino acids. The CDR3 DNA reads TGTGCCAGCTCACCAGGGAGTACGGCCTATAATTCACCCCTCCACTTT. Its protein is CASSPGSTAYNSPLHF.

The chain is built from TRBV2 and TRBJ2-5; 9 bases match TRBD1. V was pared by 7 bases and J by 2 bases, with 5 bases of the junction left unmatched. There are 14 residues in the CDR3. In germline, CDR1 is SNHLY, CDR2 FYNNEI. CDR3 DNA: TGTGCCAGCAAGGGGGACAGGGTTCAAGAGACCCAGTACTTC. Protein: CASKGDRVQETQYF.

The CDR3 nucleotides are TGTGCCAGCAGCTTAGCGTGGGCAGGTGAGCAGTTCTTC. This gives the protein CASSLAWAGEQFF. The chain uses TRBV7-6 and TRBJ2-1; D unclear. Germline values: CDR1 SGHVS, CDR2 FNYEAQ. The V end lost 0 bases, the J end lost 9 bases, and 9 bases lay between the germline ends. CDR3 size: 13 residues. Full variable domain (outside the CDR3, taken from reference TRBV7-6 and TRBJ2-1): GAGVSQSPRYKVTKRGQDVALRCDPISGHVSLYWYRQALGQGPEFLTYFNYEAQQDKSGLPNDRFSAERPEGSISTLTIQRTEQRDSAMYRCASSLAWAGEQFFGPGTRLTVL.

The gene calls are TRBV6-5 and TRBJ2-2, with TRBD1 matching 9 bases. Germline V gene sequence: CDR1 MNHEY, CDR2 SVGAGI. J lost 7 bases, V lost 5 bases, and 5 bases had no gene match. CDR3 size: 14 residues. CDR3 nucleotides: TGTGCCAGCAGTCTACAGGGGGCTGGCGGGGAGCTGTTTTTT. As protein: CASSLQGAGGELFF.

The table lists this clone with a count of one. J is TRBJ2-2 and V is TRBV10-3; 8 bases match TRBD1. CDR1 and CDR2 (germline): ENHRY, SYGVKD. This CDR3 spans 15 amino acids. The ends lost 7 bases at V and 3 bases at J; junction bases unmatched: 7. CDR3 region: CAINPDRADTGELFF. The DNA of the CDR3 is TGTGCCATCAACCCGGACAGGGCCGACACCGGGGAGCTGTTTTTT.

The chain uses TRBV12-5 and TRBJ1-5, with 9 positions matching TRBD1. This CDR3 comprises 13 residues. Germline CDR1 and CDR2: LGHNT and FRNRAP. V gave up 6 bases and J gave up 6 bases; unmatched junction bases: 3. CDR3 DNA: TGTGCTAGTGGAACGACAGGGGGTCAGCCCCAGCATTTT. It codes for CASGTTGGQPQHF.

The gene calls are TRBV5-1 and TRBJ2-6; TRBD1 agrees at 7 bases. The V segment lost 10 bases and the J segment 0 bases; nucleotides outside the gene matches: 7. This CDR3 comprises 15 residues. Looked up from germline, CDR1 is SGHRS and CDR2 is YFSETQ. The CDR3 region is CASRDSVSGANVLTF. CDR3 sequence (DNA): TGCGCCTCCCGGGACAGCGTCTCTGGGGCCAACGTCCTGACTTTC.

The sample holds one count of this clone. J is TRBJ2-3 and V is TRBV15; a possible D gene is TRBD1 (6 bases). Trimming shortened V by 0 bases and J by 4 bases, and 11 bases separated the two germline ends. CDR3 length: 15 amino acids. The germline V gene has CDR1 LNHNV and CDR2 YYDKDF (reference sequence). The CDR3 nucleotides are TGTGCCACCAGCAGAGATCGGGACACTCCAGATACGCAGTATTTT. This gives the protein CATSRDRDTPDTQYF.

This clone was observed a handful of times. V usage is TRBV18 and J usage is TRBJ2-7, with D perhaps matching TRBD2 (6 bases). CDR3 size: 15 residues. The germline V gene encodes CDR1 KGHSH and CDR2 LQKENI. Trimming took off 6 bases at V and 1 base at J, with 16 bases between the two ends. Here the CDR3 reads CASSPSPGRSYEQYV. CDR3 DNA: TGTGCCAGCTCCCCCTCCCCTGGGAGGTCCTACGAGCAGTACGTC.

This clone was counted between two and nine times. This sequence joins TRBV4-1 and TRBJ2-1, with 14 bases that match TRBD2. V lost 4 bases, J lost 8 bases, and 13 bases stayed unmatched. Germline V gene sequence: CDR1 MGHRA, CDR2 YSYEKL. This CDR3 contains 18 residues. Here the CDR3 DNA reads TGCGCCAGCAGCCCCGGACTAGCGGGGGGAAACTCTATGTATGAGCAGTTCTTC. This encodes CASSPGLAGGNSMYEQFF.

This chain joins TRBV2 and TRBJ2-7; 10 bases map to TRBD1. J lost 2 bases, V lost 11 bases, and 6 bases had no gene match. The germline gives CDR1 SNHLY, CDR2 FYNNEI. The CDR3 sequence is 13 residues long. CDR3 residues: CACWTGGAYEQYV. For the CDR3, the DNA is TGTGCCTGCTGGACAGGGGGAGCCTACGAGCAGTACGTC.

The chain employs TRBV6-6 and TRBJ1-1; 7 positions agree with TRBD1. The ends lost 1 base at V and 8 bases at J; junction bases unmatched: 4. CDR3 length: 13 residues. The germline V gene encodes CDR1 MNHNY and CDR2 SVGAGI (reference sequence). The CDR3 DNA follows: TGTGCCAGCAGTTACTATACGACAGGGGAAGCTTTCTTT. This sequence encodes CASSYYTTGEAFF.

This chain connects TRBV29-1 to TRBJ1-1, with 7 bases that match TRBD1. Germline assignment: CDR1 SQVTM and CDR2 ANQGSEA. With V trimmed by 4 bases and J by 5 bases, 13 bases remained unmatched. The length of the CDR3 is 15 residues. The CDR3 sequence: CSVAWAGGGFTEAFF. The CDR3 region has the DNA TGCAGCGTTGCTTGGGCAGGGGGTGGGTTTACTGAAGCTTTCTTT. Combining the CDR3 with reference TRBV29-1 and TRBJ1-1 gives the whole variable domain SAVISQKPSRDICQRGTSLTIQCQVDSQVTMMFWYRQQPGQSLTLIATANQGSEATYESGFVIDKFPISRPNLTFSTLTVSNMSPEDSSIYLCSVAWAGGGFTEAFFGQGTRLTVV.

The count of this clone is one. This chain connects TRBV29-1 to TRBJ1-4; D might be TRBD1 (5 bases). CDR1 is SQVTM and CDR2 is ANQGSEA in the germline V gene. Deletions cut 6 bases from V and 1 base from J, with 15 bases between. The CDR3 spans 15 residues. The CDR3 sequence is CSVAGTDVTNEKLFF. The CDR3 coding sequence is TGCAGCGTCGCGGGGACTGATGTAACTAATGAAAAACTGTTTTTT.

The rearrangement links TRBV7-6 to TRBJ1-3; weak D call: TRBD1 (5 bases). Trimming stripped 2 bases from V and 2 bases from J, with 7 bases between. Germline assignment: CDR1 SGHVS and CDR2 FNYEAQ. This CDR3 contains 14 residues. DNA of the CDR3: TGTGCCAGCAGCTTACAGGGTACTGGAAACACCATATATTTT. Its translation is CASSLQGTGNTIYF.

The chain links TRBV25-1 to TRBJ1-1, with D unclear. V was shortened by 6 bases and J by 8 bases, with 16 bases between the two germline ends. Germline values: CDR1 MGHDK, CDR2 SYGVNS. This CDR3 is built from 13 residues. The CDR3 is CASSALGRGEAFF. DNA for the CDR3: TGTGCCAGCAGCGCCTTGGGGAGAGGGGAAGCTTTCTTT.

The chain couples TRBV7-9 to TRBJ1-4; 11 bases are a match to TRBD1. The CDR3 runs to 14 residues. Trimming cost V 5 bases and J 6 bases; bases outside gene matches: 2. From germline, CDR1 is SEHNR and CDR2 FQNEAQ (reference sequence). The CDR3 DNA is TGTGCCAGCAGCCCGGGACAGGGGGATGAAAAACTGTTTTTT. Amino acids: CASSPGQGDEKLFF.

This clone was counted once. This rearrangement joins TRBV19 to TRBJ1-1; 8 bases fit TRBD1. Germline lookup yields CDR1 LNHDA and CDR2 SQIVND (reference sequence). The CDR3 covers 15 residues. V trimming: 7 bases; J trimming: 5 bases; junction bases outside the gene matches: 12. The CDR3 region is CASMVQGGGWTEAFF. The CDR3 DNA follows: TGTGCCAGTATGGTACAGGGGGGCGGGTGGACTGAAGCTTTCTTT.

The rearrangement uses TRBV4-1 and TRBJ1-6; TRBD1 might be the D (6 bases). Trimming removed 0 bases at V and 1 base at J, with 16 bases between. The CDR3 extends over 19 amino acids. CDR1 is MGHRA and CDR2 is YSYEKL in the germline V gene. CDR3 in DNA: TGCGCCAGCAGCCAAGATCGGGGGGGCGAATTGTCCTATAATTCACCCCTCCACTTT. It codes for CASSQDRGGELSYNSPLHF.

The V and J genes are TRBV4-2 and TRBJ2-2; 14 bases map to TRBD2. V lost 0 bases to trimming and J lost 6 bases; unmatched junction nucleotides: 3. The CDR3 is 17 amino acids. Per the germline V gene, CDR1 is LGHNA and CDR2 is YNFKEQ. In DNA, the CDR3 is TGTGCCAGCAGCCAAGATTTGACTAGCGGGGGGGCCGGGGAGCTGTTTTTT. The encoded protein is CASSQDLTSGGAGELFF.